Presented here are 29 T cell receptor beta chains from one specimen sequenced in a study of shared clonotypes between healthy human individuals. Data came from immunoSEQ multiplex PCR; TCRdb stores just in-frame clones and leaves some out. Of over a million clones in the sample, roughly 74% were seen once. Specimen: memory CD4+ T cells from PBMCs. Sample subset: CD45RA-negative fraction. The receptors were gathered from a man aged 18-30 years in good health. Some clones in this sample may be carry-over from other donors' samples.

This rearrangement joins TRBV5-4 to TRBJ2-7; a possible D gene is TRBD2 (5 bases). This CDR3 spans 14 amino acids. Trimming took off 1 base at V and 4 bases at J, with 12 bases between the two ends. Germline V gene sequence: CDR1 SGHNT, CDR2 YYREEE (reference sequence). The DNA for the CDR3 is TGTGCCAGCAGCTTGCAGGCTGGGGAGTACGAGCAGTACTTC. Its translation: CASSLQAGEYEQYF.

The genes are TRBV2 and TRBJ2-4; 8 bases map to TRBD2. J was trimmed by 7 bases and V by 2 bases; bases with no gene match: 7. The CDR3 totals 15 residues. CDR1 SNHLY and CDR2 FYNNEI come from the germline V gene. The CDR3 sequence: CASSERASGRNIQYF. CDR3 coding DNA: TGTGCCAGCAGTGAACGGGCTAGCGGGCGGAACATTCAGTACTTC.

On this clone itself: Being one base from a much bigger clone, this may be a read error. This sequence joins TRBV2 and TRBJ2-1; D gene ambiguous. The CDR3 length is 17 residues. Per the germline V gene, CDR1 is SNHLY and CDR2 is FYNNEI. V was shortened by 8 bases and J by 5 bases, with 25 bases between the two germline ends. CDR3 in DNA: TGTGCCAGCCTAACTGTCTTTTCCCCCGTGGACGACAATGAGCAGTTCTTC. This encodes CASLTVFSPVDDNEQFF.

V and J are TRBV5-1 and TRBJ1-1; D unresolved. Germline V lookup: CDR1 SGHRS, CDR2 YFSETQ. V was clipped by 4 bases and J by 8 bases, with 15 bases between them. The CDR3 extends over 13 amino acids. The chain's CDR3 is CASSPEWVGEAFF. DNA of the CDR3: TGCGCCAGCAGCCCCGAATGGGTGGGAGAAGCTTTCTTT.

The V call is TRBV28, the J call TRBJ2-1; TRBD1 might be the D (7 bases). The CDR3 totals 20 residues. Germline loops: CDR1 MDHEN, CDR2 SYDVKM. V lost 6 bases and J 5 bases, leaving 32 bases between the germline ends. CDR3 in DNA: TGTGCCAGCAGCATAGGGGGGACAGCGGACTCACCGGATAGCCACAATGAGCAGTTCTTC. Translation: CASSIGGTADSPDSHNEQFF.

V is TRBV11-3 and J is TRBJ2-1, with 7 positions matching TRBD2. This CDR3 region has 15 residues. Germline assignment: CDR1 SGHNT and CDR2 YENEEA. V dropped 4 bases and J dropped 7; count of bases not matched to a gene: 10. CDR3 in amino acids: CASSSGSGTNNEQFF. CDR3 sequence (DNA): TGTGCCAGCAGCTCAGGGTCCGGGACTAATAATGAGCAGTTCTTC.

The chain uses TRBV7-2 and TRBJ1-1, with D maybe TRBD1 (5 bases). Germline-derived CDR1 and CDR2 are SGHTA and FQGNSA. The CDR3 covers 14 residues. V shed 2 bases and J shed 5 bases, with 12 bases lying between them. This chain's CDR3 is CASSLWGRLTEAFF. Here the CDR3 DNA reads TGTGCCAGCAGCTTATGGGGACGATTGACTGAAGCTTTCTTT.

The chain has TRBV29-1 and TRBJ1-5, with D unresolved. Trimming stripped 4 bases from V and 0 bases from J, with 13 bases between. Germline loops: CDR1 SQVTM, CDR2 ANQGSEA. The CDR3 is 15 amino acids. The CDR3 here is CSVVFGPNSNQPQHF. In DNA form, the CDR3 reads TGCAGCGTTGTATTTGGGCCCAATAGCAATCAGCCCCAGCATTTT.

This chain uses TRBV2 with TRBJ1-1, with 9 bases that match TRBD1. The CDR3 is 15 residues long. V lost 4 bases to trimming and J lost 0 bases; unmatched junction nucleotides: 3. The V gene's germline CDR1 is SNHLY and CDR2 FYNNEI. The CDR3 DNA follows: TGTGCCAGCAGTGCGGGACAGGGCATGAACACTGAAGCTTTCTTT. Residues: CASSAGQGMNTEAFF.

The chain combines TRBV7-3 with TRBJ2-6; D possibly corresponds to TRBD2 (6 bases). V dropped 0 bases and J dropped 0 bases, with 15 bases sitting between them. This CDR3 is built from 19 residues. Germline V lookup: CDR1 SGHTA, CDR2 FQGTGA. CDR3 sequence reads: CASSLTWDSGVSGANVLTF. As DNA, the CDR3 is TGTGCCAGCAGCTTAACGTGGGACTCCGGAGTCTCTGGGGCCAACGTCCTGACTTTC.

The V gene is TRBV28, the J gene TRBJ2-3, with D possibly TRBD2 on 5 matching bases. CDR1 MDHEN and CDR2 SYDVKM come from the germline V gene. This CDR3 has 12 residues. Trimming left V 8 bases short and J 7 bases short, with 13 bases between. CDR3 in DNA: TGTGCCAGCGTCGGGAAAGTCCATACGCAGTATTTT. Amino acids: CASVGKVHTQYF.

The chain is built from TRBV30 and TRBJ2-7; no clear D. The V gene's germline CDR1 is GTSNPN and CDR2 SVGIG (reference sequence). The CDR3 runs to 15 residues. With 0 bases removed from V and 4 bases from J, the gap between germline ends came to 16 bases. Written as DNA, the CDR3 is TGTGCCTGGAGTGTACCGGGCTGGGTTGAGTACGAGCAGTACTTC. The encoded protein is CAWSVPGWVEYEQYF. The full variable domain, rest sourced from reference TRBV30 and TRBJ2-7, is SQTIHQWPATLVQPVGSPLSLECTVEGTSNPNLYWYRQAAGRGLQLLFYSVGIGQISSEVPQNLSASRPQDRQFILSSKKLLLSDSGFYLCAWSVPGWVEYEQYFGPGTRLTVT.

The rearrangement uses TRBV28 and TRBJ2-3; a weak D match, TRBD2 (6 bases). Deletions cut 6 bases from V and 10 bases from J, with 14 bases between. CDR1 and CDR2 (germline): MDHEN, SYDVKM. The CDR3 runs to 12 residues. CDR3 region: CASRGDWDAQYF. CDR3 in DNA: TGTGCCAGCAGGGGGGACTGGGACGCGCAGTATTTT.

As regards this clone: It differs at one base from a far larger clone, so likely a read error. The chain uses TRBV19 and TRBJ1-2, with D possibly being TRBD1 (6 bases). The CDR3 is made up of 13 amino acids. Germline V CDR1 and CDR2: LNHDA, SQIVND (reference sequence). Trimming stripped 4 bases from V and 1 base from J, with 7 bases between. CDR3 sequence: CASSKGVNYGYTF. The CDR3 region has the DNA TGTGCCAGTAGTAAGGGGGTTAACTATGGCTACACCTTC.

The J gene is TRBJ1-1, the V gene TRBV18; TRBD1 matches 9 bases. The V segment lost 3 bases and the J segment 5 bases; nucleotides outside the gene matches: 7. Germline V CDR1 and CDR2: KGHSH, LQKENI. CDR3 size: 15 residues. The CDR3: CASSPPGQGRTEAFF. In DNA form, the CDR3 reads TGTGCCAGCTCACCCCCGGGACAGGGAAGGACTGAAGCTTTCTTT.

The chain has TRBV9 and TRBJ1-2; no definite D call. Germline CDR1 and CDR2: SGDLS and YYNGEE. V gave up 3 bases and J gave up 3 bases, with 15 bases separating them. The CDR3 has 15 amino acids. The CDR3 sequence: CASSAQPQLYYGYTF. The CDR3 nucleotides are TGTGCCAGCAGCGCCCAACCGCAGCTATACTATGGCTACACCTTC. The complete variable domain, with remaining parts taken from reference TRBV9 and TRBJ1-2, reads DSGVTQTPKHLITATGQRVTLRCSPRSGDLSVYWYQQSLDQGLQFLIQYYNGEERAKGNILERFSAQQFPDLHSELNLSSLELGDSALYFCASSAQPQLYYGYTFGSGTRLTVV.

In DNA form, the CDR3 reads TGTGCCAGCAGCTTAGTCTCGACAGCGAGGGTTGATGGCTACACCTTC. It encodes CASSLVSTARVDGYTF. The rearrangement links TRBV7-2 to TRBJ1-2; maybe TRBD1 (5 bases). This CDR3 has 16 residues. Trimming pared 1 base from V and 6 bases from J, leaving 18 bases between. Germline assignment: CDR1 SGHTA and CDR2 FQGNSA.

This chain uses TRBV7-2 with TRBJ2-1, with a tentative D call TRBD2 (5 bases). Trimming removed 4 bases from V and 0 bases from J, with 19 bases in between. Germline V lookup: CDR1 SGHTA, CDR2 FQGNSA. The CDR3 runs to 18 residues. The CDR3 sequence is CASSSAPGSGYSYNEQFF. The CDR3 DNA sequence: TGTGCCAGCAGCTCCGCCCCAGGCAGCGGATACTCCTACAATGAGCAGTTCTTC.

For this clone: The same CDR3 also results from other DNA sequences found in this sample. The chain recombines TRBV28 with TRBJ2-5; maybe TRBD2 (6 bases). V lost 3 bases and J lost 5, with 10 bases in between. CDR1 and CDR2 from the germline V gene are MDHEN and SYDVKM. This CDR3 has 13 amino acids. This chain's CDR3 is CASSFGLLETQYF. CDR3 sequence (DNA): TGTGCCAGCAGTTTCGGACTACTTGAGACCCAGTACTTC.

Points on this clone: Within the sample, other DNA sequences also encode this same CDR3. The chain recombines TRBV7-2 with TRBJ1-1; 9 nucleotides match TRBD1. The germline V gene has CDR1 SGHTA and CDR2 FQGNSA. There are 14 residues in the CDR3. V lost 4 bases and J lost 4; bases outside the gene matches: 4. CDR3 loop: CASSSQGAGTEAFF. The DNA of the CDR3 is TGTGCCAGCAGCTCACAGGGGGCCGGCACTGAAGCTTTCTTT.

The chain couples TRBV4-2 to TRBJ2-7; the match to TRBD2 covers 8 bases. Germline V CDR1 and CDR2: LGHNA, YNFKEQ. The CDR3 consists of 17 residues. Trimming took 0 bases from V and 4 from J; bases not matched to a gene: 11. The CDR3 DNA reads as TGTGCCAGCAGCCAAGATCTCGGAGCGGGAGTAAGATACGAGCAGTACTTC. It codes for CASSQDLGAGVRYEQYF.

The count of this clone is one. V and J are TRBV5-8 and TRBJ2-5, with TRBD2 as a possible D gene (6 bases). Germline V lookup: CDR1 SGHTS, CDR2 YDEGEE. This CDR3 has 15 amino acids. Trimming stripped 0 bases from V and 5 bases from J, with 14 bases between. The CDR3 loop reads CASSLGSGGRETQYF. CDR3 sequence (DNA): TGTGCCAGCAGCTTGGGCAGTGGAGGGAGGGAGACCCAGTACTTC. The full variable domain, completed using reference TRBV5-8 and TRBJ2-5, is EAGVTQSPTHLIKTRGQQATLRCSPISGHTSVYWYQQALGLGLQFLLWYDEGEERNRGNFPPRFSGRQFPNYSSELNVNALELEDSALYLCASSLGSGGRETQYFGPGTRLLVL.

The chain combines TRBV18 with TRBJ2-2; D gene ambiguous. Germline loops: CDR1 KGHSH, CDR2 LQKENI. V was shortened by 4 bases and J by 4 bases, with 10 bases between the two germline ends. The CDR3 covers 14 residues. The CDR3 DNA is TGTGCCAGCTCACGGGGTACCCGCACCGGGGAGCTGTTTTTT. The encoded protein is CASSRGTRTGELFF.

The genes are TRBV27 and TRBJ2-1; TRBD2 matches 8 bases. Germline V gene sequence: CDR1 MNHEY, CDR2 SMNVEV (reference sequence). V lost 2 bases to trimming and J lost 6 bases; unmatched junction nucleotides: 9. The CDR3 has 16 amino acids. The CDR3 protein is CASSLTGRAMINEQFF. CDR3 bases: TGTGCCAGCAGTTTAACCGGGAGGGCCATGATCAATGAGCAGTTCTTC.

Comment on this clone: Within the sample, other DNA sequences also encode this same CDR3. The rearrangement uses TRBV7-6 and TRBJ2-5, with 9 bases aligning to TRBD1. Germline assignment: CDR1 SGHVS and CDR2 FNYEAQ. The V gene end was trimmed by 5 bases and the J gene end by 4 bases; junction bases not matched to a gene: 8. This CDR3 is built from 15 residues. The CDR3 nucleotides read TGTGCCAGCAGCCCACGACAGGGGGGAGGAGAGACCCAGTACTTC. Its protein product is CASSPRQGGGETQYF.

Turning to this clone: The identical CDR3 is also encoded by other nucleotide sequences in the sample. The chain has TRBV6-1 and TRBJ2-7; D is ambiguous. This CDR3 has 14 residues. Germline values: CDR1 MNHNS, CDR2 SASEGT. The V end lost 1 base, the J end lost 4 bases, and 11 bases lay between the germline ends. The CDR3 is CASSEGSSIYEQYF. Written as DNA, the CDR3 is TGTGCCAGCAGTGAAGGTAGCAGCATTTACGAGCAGTACTTC.

The chain has TRBV28 and TRBJ1-4; 7 bases are shared with TRBD1. This CDR3 spans 14 amino acids. V was clipped by 4 bases and J by 8 bases; unmatched bases: 7. Germline V gene data show CDR1 as MDHEN and CDR2 as SYDVKM. The CDR3 sequence is CASSSGQRREKLFF. CDR3 bases: TGTGCCAGCAGTTCGGGACAGAGGAGAGAAAAACTGTTTTTT. The variable domain in full, with the rest retrieved from reference TRBV28 and TRBJ1-4, is DVKVTQSSRYLVKRTGEKVFLECVQDMDHENMFWYRQDPGLGLRLIYFSYDVKMKEKGDIPEGYSVSREKKERFSLILESASTNQTSMYLCASSSGQRREKLFFGSGTQLSVL.

The chain joins TRBV7-6 to TRBJ2-5; no clear D. The germline V and J ends were trimmed by 5 bases and 3 bases, with 19 bases remaining between them. This CDR3 contains 16 residues. Germline CDR1 SGHVS, CDR2 FNYEAQ. The CDR3 region is CASSVGLGKYKETQYF. The DNA for the CDR3 is TGTGCCAGCAGCGTAGGGCTTGGGAAATATAAAGAGACCCAGTACTTC.

The V call is TRBV7-9, the J call TRBJ2-7; D not certain. V lost 1 base and J lost 3, with 16 bases in between. The CDR3 runs 16 residues. Per the germline V gene, CDR1 is SEHNR and CDR2 is FQNEAQ (reference sequence). CDR3 loop: CASSLVRTAVNYEQYF. In DNA, the CDR3 is TGTGCCAGCAGCTTAGTTCGGACGGCCGTGAACTACGAGCAGTACTTC.